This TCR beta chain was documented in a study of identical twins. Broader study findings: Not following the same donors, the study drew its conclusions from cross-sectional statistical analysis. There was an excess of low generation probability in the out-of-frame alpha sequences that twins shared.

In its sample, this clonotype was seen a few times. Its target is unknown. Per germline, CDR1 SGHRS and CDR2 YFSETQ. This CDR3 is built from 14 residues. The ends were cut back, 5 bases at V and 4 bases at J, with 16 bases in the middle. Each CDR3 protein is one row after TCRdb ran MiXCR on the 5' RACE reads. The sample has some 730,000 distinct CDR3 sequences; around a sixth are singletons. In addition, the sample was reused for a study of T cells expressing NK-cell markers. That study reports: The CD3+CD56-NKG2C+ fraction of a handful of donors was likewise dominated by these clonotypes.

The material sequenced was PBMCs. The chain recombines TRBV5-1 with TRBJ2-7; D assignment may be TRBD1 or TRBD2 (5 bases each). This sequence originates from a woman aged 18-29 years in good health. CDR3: CASRQTAVGYEQYF. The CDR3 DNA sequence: TGCGCCAGCAGACAGACAGCGGTCGGTTACGAGCAGTACTTC. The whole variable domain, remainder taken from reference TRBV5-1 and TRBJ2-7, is KAGVTQTPRYLIKTRGQQVTLSCSPISGHRSVSWYQQTPGQGLQFLFEYFSETQRNKGNFPGRFSGRQFSNSRSEMNVSTLELGDSALYLCASRQTAVGYEQYFGPGTRLTVT.